Listed here is a single T cell receptor (beta chain). The antigen is unknown. Described treatment: oral pan-JAK inhibitor, 5-10 mg twice daily. These data come from a study of CD8+ T cells in alopecia areata. The overall study: The study gave treated patients oral tofacitinib at 5 to 10 mg twice daily.

Study-wide points: Researchers report lesional scalp, most notably alopecia totalis/universalis, outstripped normal scalp in clonality.

The CDR3 consists of 16 residues. CDR1 is ENHRY, CDR2 SYGVKD, per germline. After removal of 6 bases from V and 2 bases from J, the junction contained 4 bases not matched to a gene. cDNA serving as the sequencing template came from extracted, reverse transcribed RNA. The data were produced by immunoSEQ multiplex PCR, yet TCRdb's version contains in-frame clones alone and is incomplete. The sample holds 150,000 to 200,000 clones, 50% to 70% seen once. This specimen consisted of CD4+ T cells sorted from blood, obtained between weeks 49 and 50, from a patient treated with tofacitinib. The chain recombines TRBV10-3 with TRBJ2-1; 13 nucleotides line up with TRBD2. The receptor comes from a human donor with alopecia areata. This chain's CDR3 is CAIRRLAGGTYNEQFF. The CDR3 coding sequence is TGTGCCATCAGACGACTAGCGGGGGGCACCTACAATGAGCAGTTCTTC.